These T cell receptor beta chains were read from a single sample in a study of T cell responses to AZD1222 COVID-19 vaccine. Repertoires were generated with immunoSEQ multiplex PCR, while TCRdb's copy carries only in-frame clones and drops some. The sample consists of roughly 69,000 clones, 80% of them appearing once. This specimen was peripheral blood, taken 28 days after the second AZD1222 dose. The origin of the receptors is an adult who received the AZD1222 COVID-19 vaccine. Each CDR3 is given with its conserved first and last residue. D genes are given only for firm matches. Clone size is given for some rows only: seen once, a few or many times, or a class if the clone is expanded.

size,length,J,D,V,DNA,CDR3
once,14,TRBJ2-5,TRBD2,TRBV10-2,TGCGCCAGCAGGGGCTACGGGGGGGCAGAGACCCAGTACTTC,CASRGYGGAETQYF
-,14,TRBJ2-3,-,TRBV2,TGTGCCAGCACAGGCGGGTTTAGCACAGATACGCAGTATTTT,CASTGGFSTDTQYF
-,12,TRBJ1-5,-,TRBV6-6,TGTGCCAGCCATGAGAGCAATCAGCCCCAGCATTTT,CASHESNQPQHF
few,16,TRBJ2-5,TRBD2,TRBV5-1,TGCGCCAGCAGGCACGGGGGGAAGGGGAACCAAGAGACCCAGTACTTC,CASRHGGKGNQETQYF
-,15,TRBJ2-7,TRBD2,TRBV6-5,TGTGCCAGCAATAGCCTTAGCGGGAACCACTACGAGCAGTACTTC,CASNSLSGNHYEQYF
once,14,TRBJ1-1,TRBD1,TRBV7-9,TGTGCCAGCAGCTTAGAGCAGGGGGGGACTGAAGCTTTCTTT,CASSLEQGGTEAFF
-,12,TRBJ2-2,-,TRBV6-6,TGTGCCAGCAGTAGGGGGGGCGGGGAGCTGTTTTTT,CASSRGGGELFF
-,12,TRBJ1-1,-,TRBV12-3/TRBV12-4,TGTGCCACCAAAGGAATTTCCACTGAAGCTTTCTTT,CATKGISTEAFF
-,16,TRBJ2-7,TRBD1,TRBV5-1,TGCGCCAGCAGCTTGTTGGGGACAGGGGACTCCTACGAGCAGTACTTC,CASSLLGTGDSYEQYF
-,16,TRBJ1-1,-,TRBV2,TGTGCCAGCAGTGCAGCCGTGTTTACCTTTGACACTGAAGCTTTCTTT,CASSAAVFTFDTEAFF
-,17,TRBJ2-3,TRBD2,TRBV3-1/TRBV3-2,TGTGCCAGCAGCCAAGATGGAGCGGGGAGTTTAGCAGATACGCAGTATTTT,CASSQDGAGSLADTQYF
once,15,TRBJ1-2,TRBD1,TRBV19,TGTGCCAGTTGGAGACAGGGGGCGCGGGCCTATGGCTACACCTTC,CASWRQGARAYGYTF
-,15,TRBJ2-7,-,TRBV6-5,TGTGCCAGCAGCCCCAACCCCCTCCTCGGTCAGGAGCAGTACTTC,CASSPNPLLGQEQYF
-,12,TRBJ1-1,-,TRBV7-9,TGTGCCAGCAGCGTAGGGGGCACTGAAGCTTTCTTT,CASSVGGTEAFF
-,15,TRBJ1-1,TRBD1,TRBV6-5,TGTGCCAGCAGTAAGCGGACAGGGGGGAACACTGAAGCTTTCTTT,CASSKRTGGNTEAFF
-,15,TRBJ2-6,-,TRBV5-1,TGCGCCAGCAGCTTGGACGGTTCTGGGGCCAACGTCCTGACTTTC,CASSLDGSGANVLTF
few,14,TRBJ1-2,-,TRBV2,TGTGCCAGCAAGAGTGAGGTTTCAAGCTATGGCTACACCTTC,CASKSEVSSYGYTF
-,13,TRBJ2-5,-,TRBV12-3/TRBV12-4,TGTGCCAGCAGTTTGGCACGACAAGAGACCCAGTACTTC,CASSLARQETQYF
few,14,TRBJ2-7,-,TRBV10-2,TGCGCCAGCAGTGGTACGGACCAATCCTACGAGCAGTACTTC,CASSGTDQSYEQYF
few,14,TRBJ1-2,TRBD1,TRBV2,TGTGCCAGCAGTGAAGGGACAGGGATCTATGGCTACACCTTC,CASSEGTGIYGYTF
-,15,TRBJ1-3,-,TRBV28,TGTGCCAGCATTTCCTCCTTCGTCCTTGGAAACACCATATATTTT,CASISSFVLGNTIYF
-,14,TRBJ2-2,TRBD2,TRBV28,TGTGCCAGCAGTTTGCGGGGGTCCACCGGGGAGCTGTTTTTT,CASSLRGSTGELFF
-,15,TRBJ2-4,-,TRBV14,TGTGCCAGCAGCCAGTCCTTCAAAGCCAAAAACATTCAGTACTTC,CASSQSFKAKNIQYF
-,15,TRBJ2-2,TRBD1,TRBV28,TGTGCCAGCAGTTTAACAGGGGAGAACACCGGGGAGCTGTTTTTT,CASSLTGENTGELFF
-,16,TRBJ1-5,TRBD1,TRBV28,TGTGCCAGCAGTCGAACCCGGGACAGGGCCCATCAGCCCCAGCATTTT,CASSRTRDRAHQPQHF
once,15,TRBJ2-2,TRBD1,TRBV4-1,TGCGCCAGCAGGGGTCAGGGGGTAGGCACCGGGGAGCTGTTTTTT,CASRGQGVGTGELFF
-,13,TRBJ1-2,-,TRBV6-1,TGTGCCAGCAGTGAAGTTGGAGAAAGTGGCTACACCTTC,CASSEVGESGYTF
-,15,TRBJ2-7,-,TRBV27,TGTGCCAGCAGCCCACAGGGCCCCTATGCGGGTGAGCAGTACTTC,CASSPQGPYAGEQYF
-,14,TRBJ2-3,-,TRBV7-9,TGTGCCAGCAGCTTAACTGCTCCTACAGATACGCAGTATTTT,CASSLTAPTDTQYF
-,15,TRBJ1-5,TRBD1,TRBV18,TGTGCCAGCTCACCATCAGGGGGCGCGAATCAGCCCCAGCATTTT,CASSPSGGANQPQHF
once,13,TRBJ1-2,TRBD1,TRBV12-3/TRBV12-4,TGTGCCAGCATCAAGACAGGGTCGGGAGGCTACACCTTC,CASIKTGSGGYTF
-,13,TRBJ2-7,-,TRBV7-9,TGTGCCAGCAGTAGGACGGGGTTCTACGAGCAGTACTTC,CASSRTGFYEQYF
-,15,TRBJ1-6,-,TRBV7-2,TGTGCCAGCAGCCGCGTGTCCGGGGCGAATTCACCCCTCCACTTT,CASSRVSGANSPLHF
once,11,TRBJ1-1,-,TRBV10-3,TGTGCCGGAGGGGGGACGGATGAAGCTTTCTTT,CAGGGTDEAFF
-,15,TRBJ1-2,TRBD1,TRBV27,TGTGCCAGCAGTTTCGGGACAGGGGGCACGAGTGGCTACACCTTC,CASSFGTGGTSGYTF
-,14,TRBJ2-7,TRBD1,TRBV6-5,TGTGCCAGCAGACGAGACAGGGTGACGGAAGAGCAGTACTTC,CASRRDRVTEEQYF
-,15,TRBJ1-5,-,TRBV18,TGTGCCAGCTCACCAAGGGGGAATCGCAATCAGCCCCAGCATTTT,CASSPRGNRNQPQHF
-,15,TRBJ2-7,TRBD2,TRBV5-1,TGCGCCAGCAGCGCCACCGGAGCGGGGGCCTACGAGCAGTACTTC,CASSATGAGAYEQYF
-,14,TRBJ2-1,TRBD2,TRBV5-1,TGCGCCAGCAGCAACCCGGGAGGGAGTAATGAGCAGTTCTTC,CASSNPGGSNEQFF
-,15,TRBJ2-7,-,TRBV3-1/TRBV3-2,TGTGCCAGCAGCACCCGACTCGTTCTCTCCTACGAGCAGTACTTC,CASSTRLVLSYEQYF
-,11,TRBJ1-1,-,TRBV30,TGTGCCTGGAGTGTTCTCAGTGAAGCTTTCTTT,CAWSVLSEAFF
-,14,TRBJ2-7,-,TRBV11-2,TGTGCCAGCAGCCGCGACGGCCTCTCCTACGAGCAGTACTTC,CASSRDGLSYEQYF
-,14,TRBJ2-2,TRBD2,TRBV10-1,TGCGCCAGCAGTACTAGCGGGGGCACCGGGGAGCTGTTTTTT,CASSTSGGTGELFF
-,13,TRBJ2-7,-,TRBV2,TGTGCCAGCAGTGTTGAGGAAAAGGACGAGCAGTACTTC,CASSVEEKDEQYF
-,13,TRBJ2-5,-,TRBV9,TGTGCCAGCAGCGTAGTGCCGCAAGAGACCCAGTACTTC,CASSVVPQETQYF
-,13,TRBJ2-3,-,TRBV6-2/TRBV6-3,TGTGCCAGCAGTTACTCCGGATCAGATACGCAGTATTTT,CASSYSGSDTQYF
-,17,TRBJ1-1,-,TRBV29-1,TGCAGCGTTGATGGGGTGACGAAGGGACCTCTTAACACTGAAGCTTTCTTT,CSVDGVTKGPLNTEAFF
few,13,TRBJ2-7,TRBD1,TRBV7-9,TGTGCCAGCAGCAAGGACAGGGGGTACGAGCAGTACTTC,CASSKDRGYEQYF
-,13,TRBJ2-7,-,TRBV30,TGTGCCTGGAGGTCAGGAACGGGGCGGGGGCAGTACTTC,CAWRSGTGRGQYF
-,13,TRBJ1-2,-,TRBV28,TGTGCCAGCAGTTTGGGAACGGTCTATGGCTACACCTTC,CASSLGTVYGYTF
-,13,TRBJ1-5,-,TRBV30,TGTGCCTGGAGTCTGGGTAGCAATCAGCCCCAGCATTTT,CAWSLGSNQPQHF
few,14,TRBJ2-7,TRBD2,TRBV6-1,TGTGCCAGCAGTGAATTCGGGGGGAGTGACGAGCAGTACTTC,CASSEFGGSDEQYF
-,13,TRBJ1-1,-,TRBV9,TGTGCCAGCAGCGAGACAGCGAACACTGAAGCTTTCTTT,CASSETANTEAFF
-,11,TRBJ2-5,-,TRBV5-4,TGTGCCAGCAGCTCCCAAGAGACCCAGTACTTC,CASSSQETQYF